Each of the 31 T cell receptor beta chains below was sequenced from the same sample in a study of breast tumors, draining lymph nodes, adjacent tissues. TCRdb reprocessed the multiplex PCR reads via MiXCR and lists one record per CDR3 protein. The table includes approximately 300,000 distinct CDR3 sequences, roughly 30% detected once. The lymph nodes were axillary draining lymph nodes from breast cancer patients. What was sequenced was axillary lymph node tissue. These TCRs come from a female donor with breast cancer. Some clones in this sample may be carry-over from other donors' samples.

Of note for this clonotype: A single base separates this from a much larger clone, so it may be a read error. The chain carries TRBV7-2 and TRBJ2-1; 10 bases are shared with TRBD2. This CDR3 is 16 amino acids long. Germline CDR1 reads SGHTA; CDR2 reads FQGNSA. CDR3 amino acids: CASSLNSGRNENERFF. The CDR3 nucleotides read TGTGCCAGCAGCCTCAATAGCGGGAGGAACGAGAATGAGCGGTTCTTC.

This clonotype was detected a few times. This may be a read error, as it is one base from a much larger clone. This chain joins TRBV20-1 and TRBJ2-2, with D perhaps TRBD2 (6 bases). Germline V gene lookup returns CDR1 DFQATT and CDR2 SNEGSKA (reference sequence). The CDR3 spans 12 residues. The CDR3 spells CSAGGNAGELFF. CDR3 nucleotide sequence: TGCAGTGCCGGAGGGAACGCCGGGGAGCTGTTTTTT.

Concerning this clonotype: A much larger clone lies a single base off, so this may be a read error. This rearrangement joins TRBV20-1 to TRBJ2-1; either TRBD1 or TRBD2 may fit D (5 bases each). Trimming took off 7 bases at V and 9 bases at J, with 22 bases between the two ends. The CDR3 extends over 14 amino acids. Germline CDR1 is DFQATT and CDR2 is SNEGSKA (reference sequence). The CDR3 region has the DNA TGCAGTGGGACGGGACCTGCGAGACACACTGAGCAGTTCTTC. This encodes CSGTGPARHTEQFF.

The chain recombines TRBV6-5 with TRBJ2-7; no firm D call. V shed 6 bases and J shed 2 bases, with 8 bases lying between them. The CDR3 runs to 12 residues. Germline V gene lookup returns CDR1 MNHEY and CDR2 SVGAGI. The CDR3, as DNA: TGTGCCAGCAGGCCTTTCCCCTACGAGCAGTACTTC. It encodes CASRPFPYEQYF.

Turning to this clonotype: This is likely a read error, given that the CDR3 carries no conserved phenylalanine or tryptophan at its end. The genes are TRBV15 and TRBJ2-3; weak D call: TRBD1 (6 bases). V was cut by 0 bases and J by 2 bases, with 21 bases left in between. Germline loops: CDR1 LNHNV, CDR2 YYDKDF (reference sequence). The CDR3 contains 19 residues. CDR3 in amino acids: CATSRDQIRGGPATDTQYL. The CDR3 DNA reads TGTGCCACCAGCAGAGACCAAATTCGAGGGGGACCAGCCACAGATACGCAGTATCTT.

The chain joins TRBV28 to TRBJ1-2; D perhaps matches TRBD1 (5 bases). Between the trimmed V and J ends, which lost 7 bases and 9 bases, there was a span of 18 bases. This CDR3 contains 13 residues. CDR1 and CDR2 from the germline V gene are MDHEN and SYDVKM. The CDR3 coding sequence is TGTGCCAGCACAATATCTGGGGCGAGTAGCTACACCTTC. Protein: CASTISGASSYTF.

This clonotype was seen at least ten times. V gene TRBV19 combines with J gene TRBJ1-4, with TRBD1 as a possible D gene (6 bases). Germline values: CDR1 LNHDA, CDR2 SQIVND (reference sequence). This CDR3 spans 15 amino acids. Trimming removed 7 bases at V and 6 bases at J, with 18 bases between. The CDR3: CASKGGASRDEKLFF. CDR3 coding DNA: TGTGCCAGTAAGGGGGGGGCGTCGAGGGATGAAAAACTGTTTTTT.

This clonotype was seen only a few times. The chain combines TRBV18 with TRBJ2-3, with a tentative D call TRBD2 (5 bases). Germline assignment: CDR1 KGHSH and CDR2 LQKENI. Trimming cost V 3 bases and J 6 bases, with 19 bases left between them. The CDR3 is 16 residues long. CDR3 sequence reads: CASSPPEDLVGDTQYF. Here the CDR3 DNA reads TGTGCCAGCTCACCGCCGGAGGATTTAGTCGGGGATACGCAGTATTTT.

This clonotype was recorded many times. The chain employs TRBV20-1 and TRBJ2-7; 8 bases match TRBD1. This CDR3 has 15 residues. Germline CDR1 DFQATT, CDR2 SNEGSKA (reference sequence). V was pared by 5 bases and J by 7 bases, with 16 bases of the junction left unmatched. CDR3 protein: CSAYPPGQAGGEQYF. The CDR3 DNA sequence: TGCAGTGCTTACCCCCCGGGACAGGCAGGGGGGGAGCAGTACTTC.

On this clonotype itself: It may be a read error: a sequence one base away is much more abundant. The chain has TRBV4-3 and TRBJ2-1; 9 bases agree with TRBD2. The CDR3 length is 16 residues. The junction had 9 bases not matched to a gene; V was cut back by 1 base and J by 8 bases. Per germline, CDR1 LGHNA and CDR2 YSLEER. The CDR3 nucleotides are TGCGCCAGCAGCCAAGGGCTAGCGGGGCCCGGCCATGAGCAGTTCTTC. The encoded protein is CASSQGLAGPGHEQFF.

For this clonotype: This may be a read error, as it is one base from a much larger clone. The rearrangement links TRBV6-1 to TRBJ2-5; 10 bases agree with TRBD2. Germline CDR1 MNHNS, CDR2 SASEGT. This CDR3 is built from 15 residues. The CDR3 sequence: CACSGLAGEQETQYF. CDR3 nucleotide sequence: TGTGCCTGCAGTGGTCTAGCGGGAGAACAAGAGACCCAGTACTTC.

This clonotype was recorded at least ten times. The V and J genes are TRBV7-2 and TRBJ2-2; D perhaps matches TRBD1 (5 bases). V shed 9 bases and J shed 3 bases, with 20 bases lying between them. The germline gives CDR1 SGHTA, CDR2 FQGNSA. This CDR3 is built from 16 residues. CDR3: CASTRAGAGYTGELFF. In DNA form, the CDR3 reads TGTGCCAGTACCCGGGCTGGGGCTGGGTACACCGGGGAGCTGTTTTTT.

This clonotype has ten or more counts. The CDR3 region is CSARDHQGGKEQYF. For the CDR3, the DNA is TGCAGTGCTAGAGATCATCAAGGGGGGAAGGAGCAGTACTTC. The chain joins TRBV20-1 to TRBJ2-7; tentatively, D is TRBD1 or TRBD2 (6 bases each). This CDR3 has 14 residues. Trimming removed 0 bases from V and 7 bases from J, with 16 bases in between. Germline V CDR1 and CDR2: DFQATT, SNEGSKA (reference sequence).

Ten or more counts support this clonotype. The chain employs TRBV12-3 or TRBV12-4 and TRBJ2-1; D uncertain. This CDR3 is 10 amino acids long. The CDR3 region has the DNA TGTGCGATAGGTCACAATGAGCAGTTCTTC. Amino acid sequence: CAIGHNEQFF.

This clonotype appeared many times. The CDR3 protein is CASSLLQSAVGNEQFF. In nucleotides, the CDR3 is TGTGCCAGCAGCTTACTTCAGTCCGCGGTGGGGAATGAGCAGTTCTTC. The gene calls are TRBV7-9 and TRBJ2-1; D not certain. With 2 bases removed from V and 7 bases from J, the gap between germline ends came to 18 bases. Germline assignment: CDR1 SEHNR and CDR2 FQNEAQ (reference sequence). The length of the CDR3 is 16 residues.

Regarding this clonotype: This clone may be a read error of a much larger clone one base away. The chain couples TRBV20-1 to TRBJ2-7; 8 bases are a match to TRBD1. V lost 6 bases, J lost 6 bases, and 13 bases stayed unmatched. Germline CDR1 DFQATT, CDR2 SNEGSKA (reference sequence). The CDR3 extends over 14 amino acids. The CDR3 sequence: CSAEPDRAPSEQYF. CDR3 sequence (DNA): TGCAGTGCCGAACCGGACAGGGCCCCCTCCGAGCAGTACTTC.

This clonotype was seen once. V gene TRBV18 combines with J gene TRBJ2-5; D possibly corresponds to TRBD2 (6 bases). The ends were cut back, 2 bases at V and 5 bases at J, with 15 bases in the middle. CDR3 length equals 15 residues. The germline V gene encodes CDR1 KGHSH and CDR2 LQKENI. The CDR3 DNA sequence: TGTGCCAGCTCACCAAGGCGGGGCGTCAGGGAGACCCAGTACTTC. Translating it yields CASSPRRGVRETQYF. The full variable domain, rest sourced from reference TRBV18 and TRBJ2-5, is NAGVMQNPRHLVRRRGQEARLRCSPMKGHSHVYWYRQLPEEGLKFMVYLQKENIIDESGMPKERFSAEFPKEGPSILRIQQVVRGDSAAYFCASSPRRGVRETQYFGPGTRLLVL.

This clonotype was observed many times. The rearrangement joins TRBV15 to TRBJ1-4, with TRBD1 identical over 9 bases. This CDR3 spans 16 amino acids. Trimming took 0 bases from V and 7 from J; bases not matched to a gene: 6. Germline values: CDR1 LNHNV, CDR2 YYDKDF (reference sequence). CDR3 sequence reads: CATSRDHGGQGEKLFF. The CDR3 bases are TGTGCCACCAGCAGAGATCACGGGGGACAGGGTGAAAAACTGTTTTTT. The complete variable domain, with remaining parts taken from reference TRBV15 and TRBJ1-4, reads DAMVIQNPRYQVTQFGKPVTLSCSQTLNHNVMYWYQQKSSQAPKLLFHYYDKDFNNEADTPDNFQSRRPNTSFCFLDIRSPGLGDTAMYLCATSRDHGGQGEKLFFGSGTQLSVL.

This clonotype was seen repeatedly, ten times or more. The genes are TRBV5-5 and TRBJ1-3; D remains ambiguous. The V and J ends lost 4 bases and 3 bases respectively, with 11 bases between them. Per the germline V gene, CDR1 is SGHKS and CDR2 is YYEKEE (reference sequence). The CDR3 runs to 14 residues. The CDR3 reads CASSRAGGGNTIYF. CDR3 nucleotides: TGTGCCAGCAGCCGAGCAGGCGGTGGAAACACCATATATTTT. The full variable domain, completed using reference TRBV5-5 and TRBJ1-3, is DAGVTQSPTHLIKTRGQQVTLRCSPISGHKSVSWYQQVLGQGPQFIFQYYEKEERGRGNFPDRFSARQFPNYSSELNVNALLLGDSALYLCASSRAGGGNTIYFGEGSWLTVV.

The sample holds many counts of this clonotype. The chain joins TRBV15 to TRBJ1-2; D remains unclear. The V gene lost 1 base and the J gene lost 2 bases, with 11 bases spanning the gap. From germline, CDR1 is LNHNV and CDR2 YYDKDF (reference sequence). The CDR3 extends over 15 amino acids. CDR3 amino acids: CATSRAPTANYGYTF. The CDR3 coding sequence is TGTGCCACCAGCAGAGCCCCGACGGCAAACTATGGCTACACCTTC.

In regard to this clonotype: It may be a read error: a sequence one base away is much more abundant. The V call is TRBV12-3 or TRBV12-4, the J call TRBJ1-2, with D maybe TRBD1 (6 bases). There are 15 residues in the CDR3. CDR3 sequence (DNA): TGTGCCAGCAGCTTGGAGGCAGGGGACATCTATGGCCACACCTTC. This codes for CASSLEAGDIYGHTF.

This clonotype was observed many times. The CDR3 spells CASSPRRSDQPQHF. The CDR3 nucleotides are TGTGCCAGCAGCCCGAGGAGGTCCGACCAGCCCCAGCATTTT. The chain employs TRBV6-6 and TRBJ1-5; D unclear. CDR3 length equals 14 residues. Trimming cost V 6 bases and J 7 bases, with 16 bases left between them. Germline V gene data show CDR1 as MNHNY and CDR2 as SVGAGI (reference sequence).

The rearrangement links TRBV7-2 to TRBJ2-7, with D possibly called TRBD1 or TRBD2 (6 bases each). Per the germline V gene, CDR1 is SGHTA and CDR2 is FQGNSA. The CDR3 contains 14 residues. Trimming took off 1 base at V and 5 bases at J, with 12 bases between the two ends. The CDR3 DNA follows: TGTGCCAGCAGCTTAGGTGGGGGGCGGGACGAGCAGTACTTC. Encoded protein: CASSLGGGRDEQYF.

This clonotype was detected a few times. V and J are TRBV27 and TRBJ2-3; D uncertain. This CDR3 is 14 amino acids long. The V and J ends lost 6 bases and 4 bases respectively, with 14 bases between them. CDR1 and CDR2 (germline): MNHEY, SMNVEV (reference sequence). The CDR3 region is CASSPRPSADTQYF. The DNA of the CDR3 is TGTGCCAGCAGCCCACGACCATCTGCAGATACGCAGTATTTT.

A remark on this clonotype: One base away lies a much larger clone, so this may be a sequencing read error. V is TRBV5-6 and J is TRBJ1-6; D call uncertain. V was cut by 0 bases and J by 7 bases, with 11 bases left in between. From germline, CDR1 is SGHDT and CDR2 YYEEEE. CDR3 length: 15 amino acids. CDR3 in amino acids: CASSLGWSTNSPLHF. In DNA form, the CDR3 reads TGTGCCAGCAGCTTGGGGTGGTCCACGAATTCACCCCTCCACTTT.

This clonotype was detected ten times or more. This sequence joins TRBV7-2 and TRBJ1-2, with 7 bases matching TRBD1. V gave up 3 bases and J gave up 3 bases; unmatched junction bases: 4. This CDR3 is built from 14 residues. CDR1 and CDR2 (germline): SGHTA, FQGNSA. The CDR3 sequence is CASSFPGQDYGYTF. The DNA for the CDR3 is TGTGCCAGCAGCTTTCCCGGACAGGACTATGGCTACACCTTC.

This chain joins TRBV29-1 and TRBJ1-5, with D possibly TRBD1 on 6 matching bases. The CDR3 loop spans 14 amino acids. Trimming shortened V by 4 bases and J by 7 bases, and 17 bases separated the two germline ends. Germline assignment: CDR1 SQVTM and CDR2 ANQGSEA. The CDR3 spells CSVGRGGGRQPQHF. The CDR3 bases are TGCAGCGTTGGGCGGGGGGGGGGCCGACAGCCCCAGCATTTT.

Many counts were recorded for this clonotype. V and J are TRBV5-5 and TRBJ2-5; D remains ambiguous. Trimming pared 9 bases from V and 3 bases from J, leaving 15 bases between. This CDR3 contains 13 residues. Germline loops: CDR1 SGHKS, CDR2 YYEKEE (reference sequence). DNA of the CDR3: TGTGCCACGAAACCTCCCGGTGAAGAGACCCAGTACTTC. Amino acids: CATKPPGEETQYF.

A word on this clonotype: Just one base apart from a much larger clone, this may be a read error. The V call is TRBV4-3, the J call TRBJ1-4; 7 bases align to TRBD1. The CDR3 has 15 residues. Germline V gives CDR1 LGHNA, CDR2 YSLEER. The CDR3 DNA is TGCGCCAGCAGCCAGAACGACAGGGTCTGGGAAAAACTGTCTTTT. Translating it yields CASSQNDRVWEKLSF.

This clonotype was observed at least ten times. V is TRBV9 and J is TRBJ2-5; D may be TRBD1 or TRBD2 (7 bases each). The CDR3 runs 16 residues. Germline V CDR1 and CDR2: SGDLS, YYNGEE. Trimming stripped 1 base from V and 2 bases from J, with 15 bases between. The CDR3 region has the DNA TGTGCCAGCAGCGTATCCCAGGGGGGGCGTCAAGAGACCCAGTACTTC. Translation gives CASSVSQGGRQETQYF.

The chain joins TRBV29-1 to TRBJ1-1; TRBD1 might be the D (6 bases). V dropped 4 bases and J dropped 3 bases, with 12 bases sitting between them. This CDR3 contains 13 residues. In germline, CDR1 is SQVTM, CDR2 ANQGSEA. The CDR3 nucleotides read TGCAGCGTTGTACGGGGGCTGGACACTGAAGCTTTCTTT. Translation: CSVVRGLDTEAFF.